These 9 T cell receptor beta chains came from one sample sequenced in a study of T cell responses to AZD1222 COVID-19 vaccine. TCRdb's table, derived via immunoSEQ multiplex PCR, lists solely in-frame clones and lacks some. The sample contains 110,000 to 150,000 clones, approximately 90% of which appear only once. The material was peripheral blood, obtained on day 0 of AZD1222 vaccination. These receptors all stem from an adult in good health.

V gene TRBV28 combines with J gene TRBJ1-1, with D possibly matching TRBD1 (5 bases). Trimming removed 7 bases from V and 9 bases from J, with 24 bases in between. Germline CDR1 reads MDHEN; CDR2 reads SYDVKM. This CDR3 is built from 15 residues. The CDR3 region is CASNLLLGGGTKAFF. CDR3 bases: TGTGCCAGCAACCTCCTTTTGGGGGGGGGTACTAAAGCTTTCTTT.

The rearrangement joins TRBV29-1 to TRBJ1-2; a weak D match, TRBD1 (6 bases). The CDR3 sequence is 14 residues long. V lost 1 base and J 4 bases, leaving 13 bases between the germline ends. In germline, CDR1 is SQVTM, CDR2 ANQGSEA. In DNA form, the CDR3 reads TGCAGCGTTGAAGGAGGGGGGGGGAGCTATGGCTACACCTTC. Protein sequence: CSVEGGGGSYGYTF.

The J gene is TRBJ1-2, the V gene TRBV27; D is possibly TRBD1 (5 bases). Looked up from germline, CDR1 is MNHEY and CDR2 is SMNVEV (reference sequence). The V gene lost 0 bases and the J gene lost 6 bases, with 14 bases spanning the gap. The CDR3 length is 15 residues. CDR3 in amino acids: CASSLSFQGLNGYTF. CDR3 nucleotide sequence: TGTGCCAGCAGTTTATCTTTCCAGGGTCTCAATGGCTACACCTTC.

The gene calls are TRBV4-2 and TRBJ2-4; D is perhaps TRBD1 (5 bases). Germline CDR1 and CDR2: LGHNA and YNFKEQ. The CDR3 is 15 amino acids. Trimming took off 1 base at V and 8 bases at J, with 15 bases between the two ends. The CDR3 protein is CASSQVGPPKDIQYF. The CDR3 DNA reads TGTGCCAGCAGCCAAGTGGGGCCACCAAAGGACATTCAGTACTTC.

The chain links TRBV25-1 to TRBJ1-1; 9 bases are a match to TRBD1. From germline, CDR1 is MGHDK and CDR2 SYGVNS. The J segment lost 4 bases and the V segment lost 4 bases, leaving 7 bases of the junction unmatched. The CDR3 has 15 residues. CDR3 loop: CASSVGQGLGTEAFF. The CDR3 nucleotides read TGTGCCAGCAGTGTGGGACAGGGTTTGGGCACTGAAGCTTTCTTT. Full variable domain (rest looked up from reference TRBV25-1 and TRBJ1-1): EADIYQTPRYLVIGTGKKITLECSQTMGHDKMYWYQQDPGMELHLIHYSYGVNSTEKGDLSSESTVSRIRTEHFPLTLESARPSHTSQYLCASSVGQGLGTEAFFGQGTRLTVV.

This sequence joins TRBV12-5 and TRBJ1-4; D is perhaps TRBD1 (5 bases). Germline V gene lookup returns CDR1 LGHNT and CDR2 FRNRAP. The CDR3 runs to 17 residues. Between the trimmed V and J ends, which lost 0 bases and 8 bases, there was a span of 19 bases. CDR3 sequence (DNA): TGTGCTAGTGGTTTGGTGTTGGGGCAGGCCATTGGGGAAAAACTGTTTTTT. The encoded protein is CASGLVLGQAIGEKLFF.

The V call is TRBV5-1, the J call TRBJ2-7; D gene ambiguous. From germline, CDR1 is SGHRS and CDR2 YFSETQ. V gave up 2 bases and J gave up 1 base, with 7 bases separating them. The CDR3 loop spans 13 amino acids. The CDR3 sequence is CASSFPNSYEQYF. CDR3 nucleotide sequence: TGCGCCAGCAGCTTTCCGAATTCCTACGAGCAGTACTTC.

This chain links TRBV19 with TRBJ1-1; D is ambiguous. Looked up from germline, CDR1 is LNHDA and CDR2 is SQIVND (reference sequence). The germline V and J ends were trimmed by 2 bases and 10 bases, with 17 bases remaining between them. The length of the CDR3 is 14 residues. The CDR3 nucleotides are TGTGCCAGTAGTATAAGGCAGACCTCCCACGTAGCTTTCTTT. This codes for CASSIRQTSHVAFF.

V and J are TRBV29-1 and TRBJ2-7; D not resolved. The CDR3 runs 14 residues. Germline CDR1 SQVTM, CDR2 ANQGSEA. V shed 4 bases and J shed 0 bases, with 13 bases lying between them. The CDR3 spells CSVAGRKSSYEQYF. The CDR3 nucleotides are TGCAGCGTTGCCGGGCGTAAGAGCTCCTACGAGCAGTACTTC.